Each of the 31 T cell receptor beta chains below was sequenced from the same sample in a study of Ad26.COV2.S vaccination and SARS-CoV-2 variants. Profiled with immunoSEQ multiplex PCR; TCRdb holds only in-frame clones, not every one. The table lists about 420,000 clones, 85% to 90% of them singletons. The sample's treatment: about 20 received Ad26.COV2.S at low or high dose, single or two shots; 5 received placebo; per-sample allocation not given. Samples analyzed were those drawn on day 63 after the first vaccine or placebo injection. Sequenced material: peripheral blood, taken in a trial of Ad26.COV2.S vaccine versus placebo. These receptors originate from a person between 18 and 59 years old who received the Ad26.COV2.S COVID-19 vaccine or a placebo.

Notes on this clone: Other nucleotide sequences from this sample produce the same CDR3. The chain is built from TRBV20-1 and TRBJ2-7; no clear D. CDR1 and CDR2 from the germline V gene are DFQATT and SNEGSKA (reference sequence). The CDR3 is 11 amino acids. V gave up 3 bases and J gave up 1 base, with 4 bases separating them. The CDR3 region is CSARGSYEQYF. DNA of the CDR3: TGCAGTGCTAGGGGGTCCTACGAGCAGTACTTC.

This rearrangement joins TRBV12-3 or TRBV12-4 to TRBJ1-5, with a weak D call TRBD1 (5 bases). This CDR3 comprises 13 residues. Between the trimmed V and J ends, which lost 6 bases and 4 bases, there was a span of 10 bases. This CDR3 is CASRETGNQPQHF. The CDR3 coding sequence is TGTGCCAGCAGAGAAACAGGTAATCAGCCCCAGCATTTT.

The rearrangement joins TRBV5-8 to TRBJ1-1; no clear D gene. Germline CDR1 SGHTS, CDR2 YDEGEE. This CDR3 is built from 13 residues. Trimming took off 4 bases at V and 0 bases at J, with 7 bases between the two ends. In DNA, the CDR3 is TGTGCCAGCAGCCGGACGGTGAACACTGAAGCTTTCTTT. It specifies CASSRTVNTEAFF.

This clone was seen just once. The chain employs TRBV19 and TRBJ1-1; TRBD1 might be the D (5 bases). V was cut by 5 bases and J by 0 bases, with 22 bases left in between. The CDR3 extends over 18 amino acids. CDR1 and CDR2 (germline): LNHDA, SQIVND (reference sequence). In nucleotides, the CDR3 is TGTGCCAGTAGTCCCCTCGGGGGGACGGGTGTAATGAACACTGAAGCTTTCTTT. This codes for CASSPLGGTGVMNTEAFF.

Worth noting for this clone: The same CDR3 is also encoded by other DNA sequences in this sample. The chain is built from TRBV7-3 and TRBJ2-1; D gene ambiguous. The V gene's germline CDR1 is SGHTA and CDR2 FQGTGA. V was clipped by 1 base and J by 0 bases, with 7 bases between them. The CDR3 loop spans 15 amino acids. The CDR3 coding sequence is TGTGCCAGCAGCTTAAGCCAGAGCTCCTACAATGAGCAGTTCTTC. Translating it yields CASSLSQSSYNEQFF.

This clone was counted a single time. The chain has TRBV27 and TRBJ2-5; 10 nucleotides agree with TRBD1. CDR1 MNHEY and CDR2 SMNVEV come from the germline V gene (reference sequence). This CDR3 contains 17 residues. V lost 3 bases to trimming and J lost 5 bases; unmatched junction nucleotides: 12. In DNA form, the CDR3 reads TGTGCCAGCAGTTTTTCTTTTCCGGGACAGGGGCGGGAGACCCAGTACTTC. This sequence encodes CASSFSFPGQGRETQYF.

The chain recombines TRBV2 with TRBJ2-7, with D perhaps matching TRBD1 or TRBD2 (5 bases each). The CDR3 sequence is 16 residues long. Germline V lookup: CDR1 SNHLY, CDR2 FYNNEI. With 0 bases removed from V and 0 bases from J, the gap between germline ends came to 12 bases. The CDR3 nucleotides are TGTGCCAGCAGTGAAGCGCGCCAAGGGACCTCCTACGAGCAGTACTTC. As protein: CASSEARQGTSYEQYF.

The rearrangement links TRBV7-8 to TRBJ2-7; no definite D call. The CDR3 runs to 14 residues. Trimming took 1 base from V and 4 from J, leaving 11 bases between them. Germline V gene lookup returns CDR1 SGHVS and CDR2 FQNEAQ. The CDR3, as DNA: TGTGCCAGCAGCTTAGTTGTAGGTCGATACGAGCAGTACTTC. Protein sequence: CASSLVVGRYEQYF.

The chain carries TRBV10-3 and TRBJ1-4; 10 positions agree with TRBD1. The CDR3 runs to 16 residues. Losses at the gene ends were 0 bases for V and 3 bases for J; bases not matched to a gene: 1. Germline CDR1 ENHRY, CDR2 SYGVKD. In nucleotides, the CDR3 is TGTGCCATCAGTGAGTCAGGGACAGGGGCTAATGAAAAACTGTTTTTT. It yields the protein CAISESGTGANEKLFF.

This chain uses TRBV28 with TRBJ1-6; D is uncertain. The CDR3 spans 14 residues. Per the germline V gene, CDR1 is MDHEN and CDR2 is SYDVKM. V was shortened by 7 bases and J by 6 bases, with 13 bases between the two germline ends. The CDR3 sequence: CASNLLGINSPLHF. In nucleotides, the CDR3 is TGTGCCAGCAATCTGCTGGGGATTAATTCACCCCTCCACTTT.

The V call is TRBV24-1, the J call TRBJ1-5, with TRBD1 as a possible D gene (6 bases). CDR1 KGHDR and CDR2 SFDVKD come from the germline V gene. Trimming left V 2 bases short and J 3 bases short, with 7 bases between. The CDR3 covers 14 residues. The CDR3 DNA sequence: TGTGCCACCAGTGATTGGGACAACAATCAGCCCCAGCATTTT. Amino acids: CATSDWDNNQPQHF.

V and J are TRBV2 and TRBJ2-5; D uncertain. V shed 3 bases and J shed 6 bases, with 2 bases lying between them. Germline V gene data show CDR1 as SNHLY and CDR2 as FYNNEI. The CDR3 loop spans 10 amino acids. CDR3 sequence (DNA): TGTGCCAGCAGTGAGAAGACCCAGTACTTC. Translating it yields CASSEKTQYF.

The J gene is TRBJ2-1, the V gene TRBV21-1; TRBD1 reflects the table's D call only, with no check against the DNA. TRBV21-1 is an annotated pseudogene. The CDR3 is made up of 15 amino acids. This chain's CDR3 is CASRSGTAFYNEQFF. CDR3 sequence (DNA): TGTGCCAGCCGCTCCGGGACAGCCTTCTACAATGAGCAGTTCTTC.

The rearrangement links TRBV6-2 or TRBV6-3 to TRBJ2-2, with D unresolved. Per the germline V gene, CDR1 is MNHEY and CDR2 is SVGEGT. The V and J ends lost 2 bases and 5 bases respectively, with 6 bases between them. The CDR3 has 13 amino acids. CDR3 residues: CASSYELTGELFF. The CDR3 nucleotides read TGTGCCAGCAGTTACGAATTGACCGGGGAGCTGTTTTTT.

This clone was seen a single time. The rearrangement links TRBV29-1 to TRBJ1-1, with 9 bases lining up with TRBD1. CDR3 length: 13 amino acids. Germline V gene data show CDR1 as SQVTM and CDR2 as ANQGSEA. J lost 1 base, V lost 7 bases, and 4 bases had no gene match. The CDR3 is CSGKGQGNTEAFF. The CDR3 DNA sequence: TGCAGCGGGAAGGGACAGGGGAACACTGAAGCTTTCTTT.

This clone has only one observation. The chain is built from TRBV6-5 and TRBJ2-3, with 10 positions matching TRBD2. After removal of 6 bases from V and 5 bases from J, the junction contained 8 bases not matched to a gene. Germline CDR1 and CDR2: MNHEY and SVGAGI. The CDR3 is 15 residues long. CDR3 protein: CASRDSGGFRDTQYF. CDR3 sequence (DNA): TGTGCCAGCAGGGATAGCGGGGGGTTTAGAGATACGCAGTATTTT.

This chain joins TRBV6-5 and TRBJ2-1, with TRBD1 matching 7 bases. Germline CDR1 is MNHEY and CDR2 is SVGAGI. With V trimmed by 0 bases and J by 7 bases, 0 bases remained unmatched. This CDR3 contains 13 residues. The CDR3 DNA reads as TGTGCCAGCAGTTACTCGACAGGGAATGAGCAGTTCTTC. Amino acids: CASSYSTGNEQFF.

This clone was observed once. The DNA of the CDR3 is TGTGCCAGCAGCCCCCGCGGGACACCAATCGGTGGCTACACCTTC. Residues: CASSPRGTPIGGYTF. This chain uses TRBV7-2 with TRBJ1-2; perhaps TRBD1 as D (6 bases). V shed 5 bases and J shed 7 bases, with 20 bases lying between them. The CDR3 spans 15 residues. The germline CDR1 and CDR2 sequences are SGHTA and FQGNSA.

The rearrangement links TRBV4-1 to TRBJ2-1; D is unresolved. The germline V gene has CDR1 MGHRA and CDR2 YSYEKL. Trimming cost V 4 bases and J 7 bases, with 23 bases left between them. The CDR3 sequence is 17 residues long. This CDR3 is CASSPYLGLNNENEQFF. The CDR3 DNA sequence: TGCGCCAGCAGCCCTTATCTCGGCTTAAACAATGAGAATGAGCAGTTCTTC.

This chain joins TRBV6-2 or TRBV6-3 and TRBJ1-1; no clear D gene. With 2 bases removed from V and 10 bases from J, the gap between germline ends came to 20 bases. The CDR3 has 15 residues. Germline assignment: CDR1 MNHEY and CDR2 SVGEGT. This CDR3 reads CASSYPRPGWVGAFF. The CDR3 DNA reads as TGTGCCAGCAGTTACCCTAGGCCTGGGTGGGTCGGAGCTTTCTTT.

This clone was detected a few times. The rearrangement uses TRBV7-3 and TRBJ1-1; a weak D match, TRBD1 (5 bases). V gave up 5 bases and J gave up 1 base, with 8 bases separating them. Germline values: CDR1 SGHTA, CDR2 FQGTGA. There are 13 residues in the CDR3. CDR3 sequence (DNA): TGTGCCAGCAGCGGGCAGGGGAACACTGAAGCTTTCTTT. It yields the protein CASSGQGNTEAFF.

This chain uses TRBV6-2 or TRBV6-3 with TRBJ1-5; D is unclear. V was clipped by 0 bases and J by 6 bases, with 15 bases between them. In germline, CDR1 is MNHEY, CDR2 SVGEGT. CDR3 length equals 16 residues. This CDR3 is CASSYSVPGPGQPQHF. The CDR3 DNA reads as TGTGCCAGCAGTTACTCGGTTCCGGGTCCCGGTCAGCCCCAGCATTTT.

CDR3 DNA sequence: TGTGCCAGCCTGCCCCAGAGCTCCTACAATGAGCAGTTCTTC. Its protein product is CASLPQSSYNEQFF. This chain uses TRBV27 with TRBJ2-1; D is unclear. The CDR3 has 14 residues. Germline V lookup: CDR1 MNHEY, CDR2 SMNVEV (reference sequence). Trimming shortened V by 8 bases and J by 0 bases, and 11 bases separated the two germline ends.

About this clone: At the DNA level, this CDR3 is encoded by other sequences in the same sample as well. The chain links TRBV3-1 (or the pseudogene TRBV3-2) to TRBJ2-6; D gene ambiguous. The length of the CDR3 is 15 residues. V was pared by 0 bases and J by 0 bases, with 3 bases between. Germline-derived CDR1 and CDR2 are LGHDT and YNNKEL (reference sequence). The CDR3 here is CASSQDLSGANVLTF. The CDR3 DNA reads TGTGCCAGCAGCCAAGACCTCTCTGGGGCCAACGTCCTGACTTTC.

The gene calls are TRBV30 and TRBJ1-4; D unclear. This CDR3 region has 15 residues. The V and J ends lost 1 base and 7 bases respectively, with 16 bases between them. The V gene's germline CDR1 is GTSNPN and CDR2 SVGIG (reference sequence). The CDR3 here is CAWSAPEGWSEKLFF. The CDR3 bases are TGTGCCTGGAGTGCCCCGGAGGGTTGGAGTGAAAAACTGTTTTTT.

V is TRBV28 and J is TRBJ1-2; TRBD1 aligns across 9 bases. The CDR3 runs to 16 residues. V was pared by 9 bases and J by 2 bases, with 13 bases of the junction left unmatched. Germline V gene data show CDR1 as MDHEN and CDR2 as SYDVKM. In DNA, the CDR3 is TGTGCCAGTATGTTAACAGGGGGCGCGGGAAACTATGGCTACACCTTC. It specifies CASMLTGGAGNYGYTF.

This chain joins TRBV29-1 and TRBJ2-5; perhaps TRBD1 as D (6 bases). The V end was cut by 6 bases, the J end by 5 bases, with 22 bases between. The CDR3 totals 15 residues. Per germline, CDR1 SQVTM and CDR2 ANQGSEA. The CDR3 DNA follows: TGCAGCGTCTCAGGGGATCGGGCAAATACGGAGACCCAGTACTTC. This sequence encodes CSVSGDRANTETQYF.

This clone showed up just once. The V call is TRBV5-8, the J call TRBJ2-5; TRBD1 or TRBD2 may be the D gene (5 bases each). Trimming removed 0 bases at V and 7 bases at J, with 7 bases between. The CDR3 is 12 amino acids. Germline V gene sequence: CDR1 SGHTS, CDR2 YDEGEE. CDR3 sequence reads: CASSLAGRTQYF. The CDR3 region has the DNA TGTGCCAGCAGCTTGGCGGGGCGGACCCAGTACTTC.

The rearrangement joins TRBV12-3 or TRBV12-4 to TRBJ1-2; the D is unclear. CDR3 size: 13 residues. V was cut by 5 bases and J by 3 bases, with 10 bases left in between. This chain's CDR3 is CASSIAGYYGYTF. The CDR3 region has the DNA TGTGCCAGCAGTATCGCCGGTTACTATGGCTACACCTTC.

The V call is TRBV7-9, the J call TRBJ1-2, with a tentative D call TRBD1 (6 bases). Looked up from germline, CDR1 is SEHNR and CDR2 is FQNEAQ (reference sequence). Deletions cut 4 bases from V and 4 bases from J, with 19 bases between. The CDR3 loop spans 16 amino acids. This chain's CDR3 is CASSSEGHPRTYGYTF. The CDR3 region has the DNA TGTGCCAGCAGCTCCGAGGGACATCCCAGGACCTATGGCTACACCTTC.

The rearrangement uses TRBV6-5 and TRBJ2-7; TRBD1 agrees at 7 bases. V gave up 6 bases and J gave up 5 bases; unmatched junction bases: 7. The CDR3 totals 13 residues. Germline values: CDR1 MNHEY, CDR2 SVGAGI. CDR3 in amino acids: CASSITGADEQYF. The CDR3 DNA is TGTGCCAGCAGCATTACAGGGGCGGACGAGCAGTACTTC.